Listed below are T cell receptor beta chains from one sample, sequenced in a study of vaccination effects on CD4 cells after COVID-19. Sequencing was performed with immunoSEQ multiplex PCR; in TCRdb, only in-frame clones are kept and a portion is missing. The sample shows about 28,000 clones, more than 65% of them seen only once. For these TCRs, the target antigens are not known. The specimen comprised CD4+ T cells from PBMCs cultured with HCoV-NL63 spike peptides, sampled after COVID-19 vaccination. Receptors were obtained from a human donor who received a COVID-19 vaccine. Each CDR3 is given with its conserved first and last residue. A D gene is named only where the DNA matches it firmly. Size tells how often a clone was seen (once, few, many) or the class of an expanded clone, and some rows leave it out.

CDR3 protein | CDR3 DNA | clone size | V gene | CDR3 length | J gene | D gene
CASSLGASEYTDTQYF | TGTGCCAGCAGCTTAGGGGCTAGCGAATACACAGATACGCAGTATTTT | NA | TRBV11-3 | 16 | TRBJ2-3 | NA
CASSLVDRGNTIYF | TGCGCCAGCAGCTTGGTGGACAGGGGAAACACCATATATTTT | NA | TRBV5-1 | 14 | TRBJ1-3 | TRBD1
CASSPGSVNPEAFF | TGTGCCAGCAGCCCCGGGTCGGTTAACCCTGAAGCTTTCTTT | NA | TRBV7-9 | 14 | TRBJ1-1 | NA
CASSPPSEELFF | TGTGCCAGCAGCCCACCGAGTGAGGAGCTGTTTTTT | few | TRBV9 | 12 | TRBJ2-2 | NA
CASSVKAGGPNTQYF | TGTGCCAGCAGCGTAAAAGCGGGAGGGCCGAATACGCAGTATTTT | once | TRBV9 | 15 | TRBJ2-3 | TRBD2
CAISGGQGHSGNTIYF | TGTGCCATCAGTGGGGGACAGGGCCACTCTGGAAACACCATATATTTT | NA | TRBV10-3 | 16 | TRBJ1-3 | TRBD1
CASSLGQPGQSSYEQYF | TGCGCCAGCAGCCTCGGACAGCCGGGACAAAGCTCCTACGAGCAGTACTTC | NA | TRBV5-1 | 17 | TRBJ2-7 | NA
CASSRANGNTIYF | TGTGCCTCAAGCAGGGCGAATGGAAACACCATATATTTT | NA | TRBV30 | 13 | TRBJ1-3 | NA
CASSPTRLQGPWTGELFF | TGTGCCAGCAGCCCGACTCGACTACAGGGGCCTTGGACCGGGGAGCTGTTTTTT | NA | TRBV11-3 | 18 | TRBJ2-2 | TRBD1
CASSLRTGMGQTQYF | TGTGCCAGCAGCCTTAGGACAGGAATGGGTCAGACCCAGTACTTC | NA | TRBV14 | 15 | TRBJ2-5 | TRBD1